Listed below are T cell receptor beta chains from one sample, sequenced in a study of blood T cell repertoires in COVID-19. TCRdb's copy holds only in-frame clones and misses some; the assay was immunoSEQ multiplex PCR. The data show about 170,000 clones, 65% to 85% seen once. The sample was peripheral blood. The receptor set was obtained from a man between 70 and 80 years old with active or convalescent COVID-19. The CDR3 runs from the conserved cysteine through the conserved F or W. Each record gives: clone size, CDR3 length, V gene, J gene, D gene, CDR3 DNA, CDR3 protein. A D gene is named only where the DNA matches it firmly. Some rows have no size entry. The others give once, few or many, or a class for an expanded clone.

NA	15	TRBV7-3	TRBJ2-5	TRBD2	TGTGCCAGCAGCTTATTCGGACTAGCGGGAGAGACCCAGTACTTC	CASSLFGLAGETQYF
NA	15	TRBV19	TRBJ2-2	NA	TGTGCCAGTAGTATCGAATTCGGGAGATCCGGGGAGCTGTTTTTT	CASSIEFGRSGELFF
NA	18	TRBV6-2/TRBV6-3	TRBJ2-1	TRBD2	TGTGCCAGCAGTTACTCGCGATTAGCGGGAGGACTTCACAATGAGCAGTTCTTC	CASSYSRLAGGLHNEQFF
few	15	TRBV18	TRBJ2-1	NA	TGTGCCAGCTCAACAAGGACTGGTGCCTACAATGAGCAGTTCTTC	CASSTRTGAYNEQFF
NA	16	TRBV19	TRBJ1-4	NA	TGTGCCAGTAGTATATCCAGGGCCTCGATTGAGGAAAAACTGTTTTTT	CASSISRASIEEKLFF
NA	14	TRBV7-3	TRBJ1-6	NA	TGTGCCAGCAGACGGGACAATTCCAATTCACCCCTCCACTTT	CASRRDNSNSPLHF
NA	15	TRBV19	TRBJ2-3	TRBD1	TGTGCCAGTAGGCCCGGACAGGGTCATACAGATACGCAGTATTTT	CASRPGQGHTDTQYF
NA	16	TRBV7-2	TRBJ2-5	NA	TGTGCCAGCAGCTCTCCAGCTGGGAGTCTGGGAGAGACCCAGTACTTC	CASSSPAGSLGETQYF
few	15	TRBV15	TRBJ1-2	NA	TGTGCCACCAGGGGGGGGCGACGTGCGGACTATGGCTACACCTTC	CATRGGRRADYGYTF
NA	18	TRBV15	TRBJ2-2	TRBD1	TGTGCCACCAGCAGCCCCAGGCCGGGACAGGGACTCGGCGGGGAGCTGTTTTTT	CATSSPRPGQGLGGELFF
NA	14	TRBV7-8	TRBJ2-7	TRBD1	TGTGCCAGCAGCCGTACAGGGGGGAAGAACGAGCAGTACTTC	CASSRTGGKNEQYF
NA	19	TRBV4-1	TRBJ2-1	NA	TGCGCCAGCAGCCAAGAGTTGGGTAGCGCCATGAGCTCCTACAATGAGCAGTTCTTC	CASSQELGSAMSSYNEQFF
NA	12	TRBV29-1	TRBJ1-1	NA	TGCGTGGGGGAGGGGGGAAACACTGAAGCTTTCTTT	CVGEGGNTEAFF
NA	14	TRBV9	TRBJ1-5	NA	TGTGCCAGCAGCGTAGAGACAGGAGATCAGCCCCAGCATTTT	CASSVETGDQPQHF
NA	12	TRBV5-4	TRBJ2-7	NA	TGTGCCAGCAGCCTTCGGGGCTACGAGCAGTACTTC	CASSLRGYEQYF
NA	16	TRBV5-1	TRBJ1-1	NA	TGCGCCAGCGTGGATGGCAGGCAGGGGCCCCACACTGAAGCTTTCTTT	CASVDGRQGPHTEAFF
NA	12	TRBV12-3/TRBV12-4	TRBJ2-1	NA	TGTGCCAGCAGTTTACGGGTAAATGAGCAGTTCTTC	CASSLRVNEQFF
NA	14	TRBV12-5	TRBJ1-5	NA	TGTGCTAGTGGTTTGGTAGCGGTGGATCAGCCCCAGCATTTT	CASGLVAVDQPQHF
NA	16	TRBV2	TRBJ1-2	NA	TGTGCCAGCAGTTATACTCCGGGGGGGGAGAACTATGGCTACACCTTC	CASSYTPGGENYGYTF
NA	14	TRBV7-2	TRBJ2-1	TRBD2	TGTGCCAGCAGCTTCGGCGGGAGGGTTTCTGAGCAGTTCTTC	CASSFGGRVSEQFF
NA	14	TRBV19	TRBJ1-5	TRBD1	TGTGCCAGTATGAACAGGGGGCTTAATCAGCCCCAGCATTTT	CASMNRGLNQPQHF
few	15	TRBV27	TRBJ2-1	TRBD2	TGTGCCAGCAGTTTATCGGCGGGAGTGAACAATGAGCAGTTCTTC	CASSLSAGVNNEQFF